Reported below is one TCR beta chain. No cognate antigen has been identified for it. No quality values exist for individual bases; no much larger clone is one base distant. The sample comes from a study of shared clonotypes between healthy human individuals (dated by TCRdb to the early 2020s). For context, the study as a whole: A few men and two women, aged 18 to 49 years, made up the cohort. The study deeply sequenced blood TCR repertoires of five healthy adults to estimate repertoire size and the extent of clonotype sharing between individuals. To increase sequencing depth and limit assay-specific biases, different laboratories used diverse techniques to prepare libraries and sequence TCR repertoires. Between about 0.8 and 9.5 billion PBMCs per donor were obtained by leukapheresis.

Using the deep immunoSEQ assay, TCR CDR3 regions were amplified from genomic DNA by multiplex PCR. Extracted genomic DNA from each cell subset was distributed evenly across all wells of several immunoSEQ 96-well plates, and each plate was treated as a replicate. For unsorted PBMC, around 0.3 ug genomic DNA, equal to roughly 33,000 T cell genomes, was loaded into each replicate PCR. Genomic DNA from unsorted PBMC was sequenced over ten immunoSEQ deep assay plates. Purified libraries were measured with a Qubit 3.0 fluorometer, size-checked on a Bioanalyzer 2100, and measured again with the KAPA Library Quantification kit. Each immunoSEQ 96-well plate was sequenced on its own single-read 150-cycle Illumina NextSeq 550 flow cell. The study's processing was this. The immunoSEQ output contained only junctional sequences without quality scores, so filtering could not match that applied to full-length reads. To assign V/J genes and CDR3, sequences were annotated against IMGT germline references using PyIR, a Python wrapper for IgBLAST v1.9. Reads were filtered out if the reads had weak V/J assignments (E-value above 1e-6), no CDR3, stop codons, out-of-frame junctions, or ambiguous translated residues. A V3J clonotype was defined by an identical inferred V gene, J gene, and CDR3 amino acid sequence. Percentage overlap between repertoires was calculated by dividing the number of shared unique clonotypes by the size of the smaller repertoire. RTK rarefaction, the Chao1 estimator, and Recon v2.1 estimates of unobserved clonotypes were used to assess repertoire richness. What TCRdb holds here is the immuneACCESS table cut down to in-frame rearrangements. Part of the clones is not present; checked against another copy, under half of the missing clones reflect an unresolved V gene, and the others are unexplained. The V and J calls and clone size come from that table; D and trimming were worked out from the DNA. The sample table contains about half a million clones; only one count was recorded for more than 65% of them. In total, the top ten clones hold roughly 13% of the sample.

V is pared back by 6 bases and J by 12 bases, with 23 bases lying between the germline termini. The CDR3 spans 14 residues, from the cysteine through the phenylalanine. Just the 42-base CDR3 DNA is kept, in frame starting at base 1. CDR1 and CDR2 are read off the germline V gene as SNHLY and FYNNEI. Study-level results and caveats: Based on pairwise subsampling, the degree of clonotype sharing among donors was expected to be affected by sequencing depth. Because the study included a small number of donors, the genetic and exposure-history diversity represented was limited. Sampling was limited to blood, and TCR repertoires in tissue likely differ from TCR repertoires in blood.

Healthy HIV-negative adults with no recently reported acute infections or vaccinations were included as donors. Every donor was a Caucasian adult living in Nashville, Tennessee, USA. In the unsorted samples, tens of millions of PBMCs were counted, and genomic DNA was extracted using the QIAamp DNA Blood Mini kit. Blood was obtained by leukapheresis, after which PBMCs were separated by Ficoll-Histopaque density gradient centrifugation and cryopreserved in liquid nitrogen vapor phase. The sequenced sample was PBMCs. The chain was built from TRBV2 and TRBJ1-2; the best D guess is TRBD1, with 5 bases matching. This sequence originates from a woman aged 40 to 50 in good health. Some clones in this sample may be carry-over from other donors' samples. The CDR3 reads as follows: CASRIRDALVVDTF. The DNA sequence is as follows: TGTGCCAGCAGAATACGGGACGCACTTGTGGTAGACACCTTC.